This T cell receptor (beta chain) was sequenced in a study of T cells in Graves' hyperthyroidism and ophthalmopathy. This clonotype appeared many times. The antigen is not known. Study-wide points: The model identified upcoming ophthalmopathy a median approximately 6.4 months ahead of onset.

Trimming removed 0 bases from V and 3 bases from J; junction bases left unmatched: 5. Per germline, CDR1 SGHRS and CDR2 YFSETQ. The CDR3 covers 16 residues. The CDR3 regions of TCR beta were amplified from RNA transcripts. The HTBI primer set was used in a first-round RT-PCR of the TCR CDR3. TCRdb used MiXCR to reprocess the multiplex PCR reads, holding one entry per CDR3 protein. The sample has under 250,000 distinct CDR3 sequences, roughly 22% seen once. Patients were excluded for uncontrolled infection, other autoimmune disease, pregnancy or lactation. The PBMCs were sourced from fresh peripheral blood (more than 8.5 ml).

J is TRBJ2-2 and V is TRBV5-1, with 7 bases fitting TRBD1. The origin of this receptor is a woman aged 40 to 50 with Graves' ophthalmopathy. The material sequenced was blood. The DNA for the CDR3 is TGCGCCAGCAGCTTGGGCAGGGGGTACGACACCGGGGAGCTGTTTTTT. Its translation: CASSLGRGYDTGELFF. Complete variable domain (other parts from reference TRBV5-1 and TRBJ2-2): KAGVTQTPRYLIKTRGQQVTLSCSPISGHRSVSWYQQTPGQGLQFLFEYFSETQRNKGNFPGRFSGRQFSNSRSEMNVSTLELGDSALYLCASSLGRGYDTGELFFGEGSRLTVL.